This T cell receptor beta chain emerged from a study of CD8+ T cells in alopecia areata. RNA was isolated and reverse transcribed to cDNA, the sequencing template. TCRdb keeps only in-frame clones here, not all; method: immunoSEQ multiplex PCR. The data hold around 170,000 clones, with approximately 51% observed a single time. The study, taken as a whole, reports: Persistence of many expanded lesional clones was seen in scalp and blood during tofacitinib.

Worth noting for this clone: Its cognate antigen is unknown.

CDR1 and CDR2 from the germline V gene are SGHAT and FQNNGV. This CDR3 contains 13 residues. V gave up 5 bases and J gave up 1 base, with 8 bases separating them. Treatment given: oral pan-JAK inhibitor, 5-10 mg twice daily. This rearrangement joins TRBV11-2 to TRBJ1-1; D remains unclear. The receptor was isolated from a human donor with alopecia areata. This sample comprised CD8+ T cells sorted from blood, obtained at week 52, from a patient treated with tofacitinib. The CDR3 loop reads CASSPVQNTEAFF. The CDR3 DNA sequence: TGTGCCAGCAGCCCGGTCCAGAACACTGAAGCTTTCTTT.